The rows below give T cell receptor beta chains drawn from one sample of a study of OX40 agonist ivuxolimab in advanced cancers. Method: immunoSEQ multiplex PCR; TCRdb's copy keeps in-frame clones and lacks some. Of some 81,000 clones listed, 65% to 90% are singletons. Material: CD4+ or CD8+ T cells sorted from blood, obtained in a trial of the OX40 agonist ivuxolimab. The source is an adult with an advanced solid tumor such as melanoma, head and neck, liver or kidney cancer. The CDR3 runs from the conserved cysteine through the conserved F or W. Each record gives: D gene, clone size, V gene, J gene, CDR3 protein, CDR3 DNA. The D gene is left open where the match is weak. A clone size is listed for some rows: how often the clone was seen (once, few, many), or a class if it is expanded.

>TRBD2|NA|TRBV5-1|TRBJ2-2
CASSAVSREGTGELFF
TGCGCCAGCAGCGCGGTGAGCAGGGAGGGCACCGGGGAGCTGTTTTTT
>TRBD1|NA|TRBV7-9|TRBJ2-3
CAITGGQGTDTQYF
TGTGCCATTACGGGGGGACAGGGAACAGATACGCAGTATTTT
>TRBD2|few|TRBV7-3|TRBJ2-1
CASSLTPSGGAYEQFF
TGTGCCAGCAGCTTAACGCCTAGCGGGGGGGCCTATGAGCAGTTCTTC
>NA|NA|TRBV9|TRBJ1-2
CASSVVGTFGYTF
TGTGCCAGCAGCGTAGTGGGGACCTTCGGCTACACCTTC
>NA|NA|TRBV29-1|TRBJ2-5
CSGAGQETQYF
TGCAGCGGCGCAGGTCAAGAGACCCAGTACTTC
>NA|NA|TRBV11-2|TRBJ1-1
CASSLDRGGLAEAFF
TGTGCCAGCAGCTTAGATCGAGGAGGGCTCGCTGAAGCTTTCTTT
>TRBD1|NA|TRBV7-2|TRBJ2-7
CASRTGTGSEQYF
TGTGCCAGCAGGACCGGGACAGGGAGCGAGCAGTACTTC
>NA|once|TRBV6-5|TRBJ1-2
CASTTGAGANGYTF
TGTGCCAGCACCACGGGGGCAGGGGCTAATGGCTACACCTTC
>NA|NA|TRBV6-5|TRBJ2-3
CASSLQRVGTDTQYF
TGTGCCAGCAGCCTACAGAGGGTCGGCACAGATACGCAGTATTTT
>NA|few|TRBV7-8|TRBJ1-5
CASSLYGNQPQHF
TGTGCCAGCAGCCTCTACGGCAATCAGCCCCAGCATTTT
>NA|NA|TRBV6-6|TRBJ2-7
CASSYSSPPEQYF
TGTGCCAGCAGTTACTCTTCCCCGCCTGAGCAGTACTTC
>NA|NA|TRBV19|TRBJ2-7
CASSRGPGTYEQYF
TGTGCCAGTAGTCGAGGACCTGGGACCTACGAGCAGTACTTC
>TRBD2|NA|TRBV9|TRBJ2-7
CASSAKTSGAEEQYF
TGTGCCAGCAGCGCAAAGACTAGCGGGGCAGAGGAGCAGTACTTC
>NA|NA|TRBV11-1|TRBJ2-2
CASSDKGGAGTGELFF
TGTGCCAGCAGCGACAAGGGGGGGGCGGGCACCGGGGAGCTGTTTTTT